The 9 T cell receptor beta chains below all came from one sample that was sequenced in a study of blood T cell repertoires in COVID-19. Method: immunoSEQ multiplex PCR; TCRdb's copy keeps in-frame clones and lacks some. Of around 110,000 clones in the sample, roughly 85% were seen once. The sequenced sample consisted of peripheral blood. Every receptor here comes from a man aged 30 to 45 with acute or convalescent COVID-19.

This clone was counted only a few times. The rearrangement links TRBV7-3 to TRBJ2-1; 7 bases align to TRBD2. The CDR3 totals 13 residues. V dropped 8 bases and J dropped 2; count of bases not matched to a gene: 3. Germline V gives CDR1 SGHTA, CDR2 FQGTGA. CDR3 sequence: CASGGDAYNEQFF. The DNA for the CDR3 is TGTGCCAGCGGGGGGGACGCCTACAATGAGCAGTTCTTC.

The chain couples TRBV5-1 to TRBJ1-3; no clear D gene. The CDR3 runs to 16 residues. Trimming left V 0 bases short and J 4 bases short, with 14 bases between. The germline gives CDR1 SGHRS, CDR2 YFSETQ. CDR3 amino acids: CASSLGSHSIGNTIYF. The CDR3 DNA follows: TGCGCCAGCAGCTTGGGGTCCCATTCTATCGGAAACACCATATATTTT.

The chain employs TRBV19 and TRBJ1-6, with 8 bases fitting TRBD1. Trimming cost V 4 bases and J 10 bases; bases outside gene matches: 6. The CDR3 consists of 14 residues. CDR1 is LNHDA, CDR2 SQIVND, per germline (reference sequence). The CDR3 bases are TGTGCCAGTAGTAATCAGGGGGCACGCTCACCCCTCCACTTT. It yields the protein CASSNQGARSPLHF.

This chain links TRBV13 with TRBJ2-2, with TRBD1 matching 7 bases. V shed 0 bases and J 5 bases; nucleotides not matched to a gene: 3. Germline-derived CDR1 and CDR2 are PRHDT and FYEKMQ (reference sequence). The CDR3 has 15 residues. CDR3 residues: CASSLGQGRTGELFF. The CDR3 coding sequence is TGTGCCAGCAGCTTAGGACAGGGGAGAACCGGGGAGCTGTTTTTT.

The J gene is TRBJ1-1, the V gene TRBV18, with TRBD1 matching over 8 bases. Germline V gives CDR1 KGHSH, CDR2 LQKENI. The CDR3 runs to 16 residues. V lost 6 bases and J lost 0; bases outside the gene matches: 9. DNA for the CDR3: TGTGCCAGCTCCCACGGACAGGGTAACATGAACACTGAAGCTTTCTTT. Amino acid sequence: CASSHGQGNMNTEAFF.

V and J are TRBV6-5 and TRBJ2-7; 10 bases are shared with TRBD1. The germline CDR1 and CDR2 sequences are MNHEY and SVGAGI. CDR3 length equals 13 residues. V shed 7 bases, J shed 3 bases, and the junction held 3 bases outside the gene matches. The DNA for the CDR3 is TGTGCCAGCATGGACAGGGGGAACTACGAGCAGTACGTC. Translating gives CASMDRGNYEQYV.

The chain employs TRBV29-1 and TRBJ1-1, with D possibly being TRBD1 (6 bases). This CDR3 is 11 amino acids long. CDR1 is SQVTM and CDR2 is ANQGSEA in the germline V gene. V lost 1 base and J 8 bases, leaving 8 bases between the germline ends. CDR3 in amino acids: CSVEAQGEAFF. The CDR3, as DNA: TGCAGCGTTGAAGCTCAGGGGGAAGCTTTCTTT.

The genes are TRBV7-8 and TRBJ2-5, with 8 bases fitting TRBD1. This CDR3 is built from 17 residues. V lost 3 bases, J lost 5 bases, and 14 bases stayed unmatched. Germline CDR1 is SGHVS and CDR2 is FQNEAQ. CDR3 in amino acids: CASSFHDRGVSLETQYF. The CDR3 nucleotides read TGTGCCAGCAGCTTCCACGACAGGGGAGTGTCACTGGAGACCCAGTACTTC.

About this clone itself: An end of the junction does not agree with germline; a read error may underlie this. The J gene is TRBJ2-1, the V gene TRBV19, with D uncertain. The CDR3 is 14 residues long. Germline V CDR1 and CDR2: LNHDA, SQIVND (reference sequence). CDR3 in DNA: TGTGCCAGTAGTATTTCGAGCTCCAACAATGAGCAGTTCTTC. It translates to CASSISSSNNEQFF.